This TCR beta chain was sequenced in a study of T cells in Graves' hyperthyroidism and ophthalmopathy. The TCR beta CDR3 regions underwent amplification using RNA transcripts as the source. A first-round RT-PCR of the TCR CDR3 used the HTBI primer set. TCRdb recomputed calls from the multiplex PCR reads with MiXCR, one row per CDR3 protein. Among hundreds of thousands of distinct CDR3 sequences listed, roughly 14% were seen once. This clonotype has a count of ten or more. V was shortened by 2 bases and J by 3 bases, with 13 bases between the two germline ends. The length of the CDR3 is 15 residues. Germline assignment: CDR1 DFQATT and CDR2 SNEGSKA (reference sequence). Lactation, pregnancy, other autoimmune disease or uncontrolled infection led to exclusion of patients.

The chain joins TRBV20-1 to TRBJ2-2; D remains ambiguous. The source is a woman aged 45-65 years with Graves' ophthalmopathy. Sequencing was done on a sample of blood. CDR3 bases: TGCAGTGCTAGAAGGTTTTTCGTGGACACCGGGGAGCTGTTTTTT. This gives the protein CSARRFFVDTGELFF.